A single sample gave rise to the 21 T cell receptor beta chains below, sequenced in a study of long-term antiretroviral therapy in people with HIV. Sequencing relied on immunoSEQ assay v3.0, run at survey level. Profiled with immunoSEQ multiplex PCR; TCRdb holds only in-frame clones, not every one. The table records about 24,000 clones, around 80% of them present only once. This specimen was unsorted PBMCs, taken 1.2 years after starting antiretroviral therapy. These receptors were collected from a middle-aged woman with HIV.

There are a few counts of this clone. The V call is TRBV27, the J call TRBJ1-1; 9 bases are a match to TRBD1. Germline lookup yields CDR1 MNHEY and CDR2 SMNVEV (reference sequence). CDR3 size: 15 residues. V trimming: 5 bases; J trimming: 1 base; junction bases outside the gene matches: 5. The CDR3 sequence: CASSPGTGTNTEAFF. The CDR3 region has the DNA TGTGCCAGCAGTCCGGGGACAGGGACGAACACTGAAGCTTTCTTT.

This clone has only a few counts. The genes are TRBV14 and TRBJ2-7, with D possibly matching TRBD2 (5 bases). V was cut by 0 bases and J by 4 bases, with 10 bases left in between. The CDR3 spans 14 residues. Germline V CDR1 and CDR2: SGHDN, FVKESK. The CDR3 spells CASSQDRSGYEQYF. Here the CDR3 DNA reads TGTGCCAGCAGCCAAGATCGATCGGGGTACGAGCAGTACTTC.

This chain joins TRBV2 and TRBJ2-5; 8 positions agree with TRBD1. Trimming removed 5 bases from V and 5 bases from J; junction bases left unmatched: 10. The length of the CDR3 is 15 residues. Looked up from germline, CDR1 is SNHLY and CDR2 is FYNNEI. The CDR3 protein is CASSSSDRARETQYF. The CDR3 DNA sequence: TGTGCCAGCAGTTCCTCGGACAGGGCGAGGGAGACCCAGTACTTC.

This sequence joins TRBV5-1 and TRBJ2-3; TRBD2 aligns across 15 bases. The CDR3 sequence is 16 residues long. Germline V gene data show CDR1 as SGHRS and CDR2 as YFSETQ. V lost 2 bases, J lost 5 bases, and 3 bases stayed unmatched. The CDR3 region has the DNA TGCGCCAGCAGCTTCGGGACTAGCGGGAGGATAGATACGCAGTATTTT. The encoded protein is CASSFGTSGRIDTQYF.

In this sample, this clone turned up once. The J gene is TRBJ2-5, the V gene TRBV18, with 7 bases aligning to TRBD1. Germline loops: CDR1 KGHSH, CDR2 LQKENI. CDR3 size: 15 residues. The J segment lost 3 bases and the V segment lost 3 bases, leaving 7 bases of the junction unmatched. The DNA of the CDR3 is TGTGCCAGCTCACCCCCAGGACAGGCCAAAGAGACCCAGTACTTC. Translating it yields CASSPPGQAKETQYF. The variable domain in full, with the rest retrieved from reference TRBV18 and TRBJ2-5, is NAGVMQNPRHLVRRRGQEARLRCSPMKGHSHVYWYRQLPEEGLKFMVYLQKENIIDESGMPKERFSAEFPKEGPSILRIQQVVRGDSAAYFCASSPPGQAKETQYFGPGTRLLVL.

The V and J genes are TRBV29-1 and TRBJ2-2; unclear D gene. This CDR3 is 13 amino acids long. Germline lookup yields CDR1 SQVTM and CDR2 ANQGSEA. V gave up 7 bases and J gave up 6 bases, with 15 bases separating them. The CDR3 nucleotides are TGCAGCGCTGGGGTCTCCACCGCCGGGGAGCTGTTTTTT. Encoded protein: CSAGVSTAGELFF.

This clone was found a few times. This sequence joins TRBV7-9 and TRBJ2-1; a weak D match, TRBD2 (6 bases). Germline V CDR1 and CDR2: SEHNR, FQNEAQ (reference sequence). CDR3 length: 16 amino acids. V lost 4 bases and J lost 5, with 18 bases in between. CDR3: CASSSIRASENNEQFF. As DNA, the CDR3 is TGTGCCAGCAGCTCAATCAGGGCTAGCGAGAACAATGAGCAGTTCTTC.

The chain is built from TRBV5-1 and TRBJ2-2; D is unclear. The germline CDR1 and CDR2 sequences are SGHRS and YFSETQ. The germline V and J ends were trimmed by 3 bases and 3 bases, with 12 bases remaining between them. There are 15 residues in the CDR3. The CDR3 protein is CASSWKSKDTGELFF. DNA of the CDR3: TGCGCCAGCAGCTGGAAATCAAAGGACACCGGGGAGCTGTTTTTT.

The chain links TRBV2 to TRBJ2-3; TRBD1 is a possible D gene (5 bases). Trimming removed 0 bases at V and 0 bases at J, with 19 bases between. Germline CDR1 and CDR2: SNHLY and FYNNEI. The CDR3 contains 19 residues. CDR3 amino acids: CASSEAGATLLDSTDTQYF. The CDR3 region has the DNA TGTGCCAGCAGTGAAGCAGGGGCGACCCTTTTAGATAGCACAGATACGCAGTATTTT. The full variable domain, rest sourced from reference TRBV2 and TRBJ2-3, is EPEVTQTPSHQVTQMGQEVILRCVPISNHLYFYWYRQILGQKVEFLVSFYNNEISEKSEIFDDQFSVERPDGSNFTLKIRSTKLEDSAMYFCASSEAGATLLDSTDTQYFGPGTRLTVL.

This clone was detected once. This rearrangement joins TRBV5-6 to TRBJ1-5; 11 bases are a match to TRBD1. Germline V gene data show CDR1 as SGHDT and CDR2 as YYEEEE. Trimming at V came to 0 bases and at J to 6 bases, leaving 2 bases not matched to a gene. The CDR3 has 15 residues. The CDR3 is CASSLGTGGSQPQHF. The CDR3 DNA reads TGTGCCAGCAGCTTGGGGACAGGGGGCTCTCAGCCCCAGCATTTT.

The chain is built from TRBV29-1 and TRBJ1-2; D is uncertain. Per germline, CDR1 SQVTM and CDR2 ANQGSEA. The CDR3 runs 11 residues. Trimming removed 5 bases at V and 5 bases at J, with 9 bases between. In nucleotides, the CDR3 is TGCAGCGTTCACGGCGAATATGGCTACACCTTC. This translates into CSVHGEYGYTF.

This clone was seen only a few times. The rearrangement uses TRBV19 and TRBJ2-2; unclear D gene. This CDR3 has 15 residues. The germline V gene encodes CDR1 LNHDA and CDR2 SQIVND (reference sequence). With 4 bases removed from V and 2 bases from J, the gap between germline ends came to 11 bases. In nucleotides, the CDR3 is TGTGCCAGTAGTAGTGGAACGCTTAACACCGGGGAGCTGTTTTTT. Translating it yields CASSSGTLNTGELFF. Full variable domain (remainder filled in from reference TRBV19 and TRBJ2-2): DGGITQSPKYLFRKEGQNVTLSCEQNLNHDAMYWYRQDPGQGLRLIYYSQIVNDFQKGDIAEGYSVSREKKESFPLTVTSAQKNPTAFYLCASSSGTLNTGELFFGEGSRLTVL.

This chain uses TRBV5-1 with TRBJ2-1, with TRBD2 matching over 10 bases. Germline trimming cut 0 bases from V and 6 bases from J; bases unmatched to any gene: 6. The germline CDR1 and CDR2 sequences are SGHRS and YFSETQ. CDR3 length: 16 amino acids. CDR3 in amino acids: CASSLVISGGANEQFF. The CDR3 DNA reads as TGCGCCAGCAGCTTGGTAATCAGCGGGGGGGCCAATGAGCAGTTCTTC. Drawing the rest from reference TRBV5-1 and TRBJ2-1, the complete variable domain is KAGVTQTPRYLIKTRGQQVTLSCSPISGHRSVSWYQQTPGQGLQFLFEYFSETQRNKGNFPGRFSGRQFSNSRSEMNVSTLELGDSALYLCASSLVISGGANEQFFGPGTRLTVL.

The rearrangement links TRBV6-1 to TRBJ2-7, with D unresolved. V was clipped by 4 bases and J by 5 bases, with 9 bases between them. Germline V gene sequence: CDR1 MNHNS, CDR2 SASEGT. The CDR3 is made up of 12 amino acids. The CDR3: CASSGGFHEQYF. CDR3 in DNA: TGTGCCAGCAGTGGGGGTTTCCACGAGCAGTACTTC.

J is TRBJ2-1 and V is TRBV28; no clear D gene. Trimming took 1 base from V and 6 from J, leaving 13 bases between them. CDR3 length equals 15 residues. Per germline, CDR1 MDHEN and CDR2 SYDVKM. The CDR3 nucleotides read TGTGCCAGCAGTTTATCCGGGTTAGGCACCAATGAGCAGTTCTTC. As protein: CASSLSGLGTNEQFF. Supplemented by reference TRBV28 and TRBJ2-1, the full variable domain reads DVKVTQSSRYLVKRTGEKVFLECVQDMDHENMFWYRQDPGLGLRLIYFSYDVKMKEKGDIPEGYSVSREKKERFSLILESASTNQTSMYLCASSLSGLGTNEQFFGPGTRLTVL.

This chain uses TRBV7-9 with TRBJ2-3; 10 nucleotides line up with TRBD2. The CDR3 loop spans 16 amino acids. Germline CDR1 is SEHNR and CDR2 is FQNEAQ (reference sequence). The V and J ends lost 8 bases and 0 bases, in that order; junction bases with no gene match: 8. CDR3 bases: TGTGCCAGCGGAAAAGCGGGAGGGCTTAGCACAGATACGCAGTATTTT. The encoded protein is CASGKAGGLSTDTQYF.

This chain connects TRBV27 to TRBJ1-1; D possibly corresponds to TRBD1 (5 bases). The CDR3 covers 14 residues. Germline CDR1 is MNHEY and CDR2 is SMNVEV (reference sequence). The V end was cut by 2 bases, the J end by 4 bases, with 11 bases between. This CDR3 reads CASSLGGGGTEAFF. In nucleotides, the CDR3 is TGTGCCAGCAGTTTAGGTGGGGGGGGCACTGAAGCTTTCTTT.

The rearrangement links TRBV27 to TRBJ1-1; D uncertain. This CDR3 is built from 13 residues. CDR1 is MNHEY and CDR2 is SMNVEV in the germline V gene (reference sequence). Trimming took off 3 bases at V and 1 base at J, with 6 bases between the two ends. As DNA, the CDR3 is TGTGCCAGCAGTTTCCTCAGGAACACTGAAGCTTTCTTT. This codes for CASSFLRNTEAFF.

The chain joins TRBV30 to TRBJ2-5; D unclear. Germline CDR1 reads GTSNPN; CDR2 reads SVGIG (reference sequence). The CDR3 runs 13 residues. Trimming removed 0 bases from V and 0 bases from J, with 5 bases in between. CDR3 residues: CAWSVYNQETQYF. Here the CDR3 DNA reads TGTGCCTGGAGTGTGTACAACCAAGAGACCCAGTACTTC.

The chain combines TRBV11-2 with TRBJ2-3; the match to TRBD1 covers 9 bases. The V gene's germline CDR1 is SGHAT and CDR2 FQNNGV. The CDR3 spans 17 residues. V lost 5 bases, J lost 3 bases, and 12 bases stayed unmatched. The CDR3 bases are TGTGCCAGCAGCGCCCCTGGACAGGGGTGGGAAACAGATACGCAGTATTTT. It codes for CASSAPGQGWETDTQYF.

The chain has TRBV29-1 and TRBJ2-1; D is unclear. The CDR3 is made up of 13 amino acids. Trimming took off 6 bases at V and 0 bases at J, with 9 bases between the two ends. CDR1 and CDR2 from the germline V gene are SQVTM and ANQGSEA. The CDR3 region has the DNA TGCAGCGTCCAAAAGGGCTCCTACAATGAGCAGTTCTTC. Its protein product is CSVQKGSYNEQFF.